Listed here are 3 T cell receptor beta chains from one sample, sequenced in a study of blood T cell repertoires in COVID-19. Generated by immunoSEQ multiplex PCR, the TCRdb table keeps only in-frame clones and is missing some. The sample carries approximately 490,000 clones, 75% to 90% recorded once. The sample taken for sequencing was PBMCs or T cells enriched from blood (not recorded which). All receptors derive from a woman aged 55-69 years who had recovered from COVID-19.

The chain carries TRBV4-1 and TRBJ1-1; D is possibly TRBD1 (5 bases). Trimming removed 4 bases from V and 3 bases from J, with 21 bases in between. This CDR3 is built from 17 residues. The germline gives CDR1 MGHRA, CDR2 YSYEKL. CDR3 region: CASSPGRGVRRDTEAFF. The CDR3 DNA follows: TGCGCCAGCAGCCCTGGCCGGGGGGTCAGGAGGGACACTGAAGCTTTCTTT.

The chain employs TRBV7-2 and TRBJ2-1, with 12 bases fitting TRBD2. V trimming: 1 base; J trimming: 5 bases; junction bases outside the gene matches: 6. The CDR3 is 17 amino acids. Looked up from germline, CDR1 is SGHTA and CDR2 is FQGNSA. CDR3 sequence reads: CASSLGLAGGLDNEQFF. CDR3 coding DNA: TGTGCCAGCAGCTTAGGCCTAGCGGGGGGGCTGGACAATGAGCAGTTCTTC.

This chain connects TRBV13 to TRBJ2-2; weak D call: TRBD2 (5 bases). This CDR3 comprises 15 residues. CDR1 and CDR2 (germline): PRHDT, FYEKMQ (reference sequence). Trimming shortened V by 3 bases and J by 0 bases, and 8 bases separated the two germline ends. The CDR3 protein is CASSLGASNTGELFF. The CDR3 DNA reads as TGTGCCAGCAGCTTGGGAGCTTCGAACACCGGGGAGCTGTTTTTT. Variable domain in full (rest from reference TRBV13 and TRBJ2-2): AAGVIQSPRHLIKEKRETATLKCYPIPRHDTVYWYQQGPGQDPQFLISFYEKMQSDKGSIPDRFSAQQFSDYHSELNMSSLELGDSALYFCASSLGASNTGELFFGEGSRLTVL.